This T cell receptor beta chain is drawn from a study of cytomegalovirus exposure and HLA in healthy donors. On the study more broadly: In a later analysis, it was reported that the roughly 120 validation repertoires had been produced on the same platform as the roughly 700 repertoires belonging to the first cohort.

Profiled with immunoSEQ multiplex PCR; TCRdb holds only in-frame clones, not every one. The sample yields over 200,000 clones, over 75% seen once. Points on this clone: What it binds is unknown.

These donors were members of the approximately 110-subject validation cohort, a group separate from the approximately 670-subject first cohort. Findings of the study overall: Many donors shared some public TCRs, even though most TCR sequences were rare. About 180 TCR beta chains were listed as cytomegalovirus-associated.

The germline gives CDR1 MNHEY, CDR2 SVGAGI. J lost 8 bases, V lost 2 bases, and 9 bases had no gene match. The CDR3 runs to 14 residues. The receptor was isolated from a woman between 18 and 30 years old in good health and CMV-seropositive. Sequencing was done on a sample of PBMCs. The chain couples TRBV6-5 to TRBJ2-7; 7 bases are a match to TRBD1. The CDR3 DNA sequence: TGTGCCAGCAGTTACGTTCAGGGGGTTATGAAGCAGTACTTC. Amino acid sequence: CASSYVQGVMKQYF.